These 25 T cell receptor beta chains share one sample of origin, sequenced in a study of T cell responses to AZD1222 COVID-19 vaccine. Sequenced by immunoSEQ multiplex PCR; TCRdb stores in-frame clones only, minus some. The repertoire holds 95,000 to 150,000 clones, with 86% as singletons. Source: peripheral blood, taken on day 0 of AZD1222 vaccination. Every receptor here comes from an adult in good health.

This rearrangement joins TRBV18 to TRBJ1-1, with 10 nucleotides matching TRBD1. Germline V gene sequence: CDR1 KGHSH, CDR2 LQKENI. Losses at the gene ends were 3 bases for V and 0 bases for J; bases not matched to a gene: 4. This CDR3 has 16 residues. This chain's CDR3 is CASSPTGGPMNTEAFF. Here the CDR3 DNA reads TGTGCCAGCTCACCGACAGGGGGCCCCATGAACACTGAAGCTTTCTTT.

This clone was found a few times. This sequence joins TRBV27 and TRBJ2-2; D gene uncertain. CDR3 length: 14 residues. Trimming pared 5 bases from V and 3 bases from J, leaving 10 bases between. Germline CDR1 reads MNHEY; CDR2 reads SMNVEV (reference sequence). CDR3 sequence (DNA): TGTGCCAGCAGTGTCCGGTCCCACACCGGGGAGCTGTTTTTT. The encoded protein is CASSVRSHTGELFF.

The chain recombines TRBV6-2 or TRBV6-3 with TRBJ2-7; weak D call: TRBD1 (6 bases). The V gene lost 3 bases and the J gene lost 2 bases, with 14 bases spanning the gap. Germline lookup yields CDR1 MNHEY and CDR2 SVGEGT. The length of the CDR3 is 15 residues. In DNA form, the CDR3 reads TGTGCCAGCAGTTATTTTGGACAGCGAACCTACGAGCAGTACTTC. It codes for CASSYFGQRTYEQYF.

The chain couples TRBV7-6 to TRBJ2-3; a weak D match, TRBD2 (7 bases). In germline, CDR1 is SGHVS, CDR2 FNYEAQ. Trimming pared 5 bases from V and 1 base from J, leaving 10 bases between. The length of the CDR3 is 14 residues. Here the CDR3 reads CASSTGGGTDTQYF. CDR3 DNA sequence: TGTGCCAGCAGCACGGGGGGCGGCACAGATACGCAGTATTTT.

The chain recombines TRBV6-5 with TRBJ1-3; TRBD1 agrees at 8 bases. With 0 bases clipped from V and 4 bases from J, the junction kept 5 bases outside the gene matches. Germline V gene sequence: CDR1 MNHEY, CDR2 SVGAGI. CDR3 length: 16 amino acids. The CDR3 nucleotides are TGTGCCAGCAGTTACTCCGTCAGGGGGCCCGGAAACACCATATATTTT. It encodes CASSYSVRGPGNTIYF.

The V and J genes are TRBV6-5 and TRBJ1-2; D is unresolved. With 7 bases removed from V and 2 bases from J, the gap between germline ends came to 5 bases. Germline V gene sequence: CDR1 MNHEY, CDR2 SVGAGI. The CDR3 is 11 amino acids. Here the CDR3 DNA reads TGTGCCAGCAACCGCAACTATGGCTACACCTTC. Translated, it gives CASNRNYGYTF.

This chain joins TRBV5-4 and TRBJ1-1, with a tentative D call TRBD1 (5 bases). CDR1 is SGHNT and CDR2 is YYREEE in the germline V gene (reference sequence). The CDR3 runs to 15 residues. Trimming shortened V by 0 bases and J by 4 bases, and 13 bases separated the two germline ends. In nucleotides, the CDR3 is TGTGCCAGCAGCTTGGACGCGGGGCTTGGCACTGAAGCTTTCTTT. Amino acid sequence: CASSLDAGLGTEAFF.

This clone has more than one count but fewer than ten. This chain uses TRBV29-1 with TRBJ2-2; D gene ambiguous. This CDR3 region has 14 residues. Trimming took 4 bases from V and 3 from J, leaving 12 bases between them. Germline V CDR1 and CDR2: SQVTM, ANQGSEA. CDR3 DNA: TGCAGCGTTGTTGTCGGTCCTTACACCGGGGAGCTGTTTTTT. It is translated as CSVVVGPYTGELFF.

This clone was observed once. The chain couples TRBV28 to TRBJ2-7; D gene ambiguous. V gave up 2 bases and J gave up 2 bases, with 13 bases separating them. Per the germline V gene, CDR1 is MDHEN and CDR2 is SYDVKM. CDR3 length: 15 amino acids. The CDR3 bases are TGTGCCAGCAGTTTACTGGAGAATGGGGCCTACGAGCAGTACTTC. Encoded protein: CASSLLENGAYEQYF.

The chain is built from TRBV24-1 and TRBJ1-3, with a weak D call TRBD1 (5 bases). In germline, CDR1 is KGHDR, CDR2 SFDVKD. This CDR3 spans 18 amino acids. Trimming took off 5 bases at V and 3 bases at J, with 22 bases between the two ends. The CDR3 loop reads CATSGPSKGVVDGNTIYF. The DNA of the CDR3 is TGTGCCACCAGTGGACCCTCAAAAGGGGTGGTCGATGGAAACACCATATATTTT.

The V call is TRBV4-1, the J call TRBJ2-7; D is perhaps TRBD2 (5 bases). The CDR3 length is 14 residues. Trimming removed 4 bases from V and 5 bases from J, with 15 bases in between. The V gene's germline CDR1 is MGHRA and CDR2 YSYEKL. The CDR3 reads CASSPDYLRDEQYF. In DNA, the CDR3 is TGCGCCAGCAGCCCCGACTACCTGAGGGACGAGCAGTACTTC.

The J gene is TRBJ1-5, the V gene TRBV2; no definite D call. CDR3 length: 15 amino acids. CDR1 is SNHLY, CDR2 FYNNEI, per germline. V lost 2 bases to trimming and J lost 0 bases, with 8 bases between them. This CDR3 reads CASSETTASNQPQHF. The CDR3 nucleotides are TGTGCCAGCAGTGAAACAACAGCTAGCAATCAGCCCCAGCATTTT. Full variable domain (remainder filled in from reference TRBV2 and TRBJ1-5): EPEVTQTPSHQVTQMGQEVILRCVPISNHLYFYWYRQILGQKVEFLVSFYNNEISEKSEIFDDQFSVERPDGSNFTLKIRSTKLEDSAMYFCASSETTASNQPQHFGDGTRLSIL.

The V and J genes are TRBV19 and TRBJ2-5; 7 positions agree with TRBD2. The CDR3 runs 14 residues. Germline values: CDR1 LNHDA, CDR2 SQIVND (reference sequence). The V segment lost 7 bases and the J segment 4 bases; nucleotides outside the gene matches: 9. Written as DNA, the CDR3 is TGTGCCAGTACCCCGGGAGGAGCAGGAGAGACCCAGTACTTC. Its protein product is CASTPGGAGETQYF.

V usage is TRBV9 and J usage is TRBJ1-6; D gene ambiguous. This CDR3 comprises 14 residues. Trimming left V 4 bases short and J 6 bases short, with 11 bases between. Germline CDR1 SGDLS, CDR2 YYNGEE. CDR3 in amino acids: CASSLDWGNSPLHF. The CDR3 nucleotides read TGTGCCAGCAGCCTCGACTGGGGTAATTCACCCCTCCACTTT.

This clone was seen only a few times. The chain has TRBV30 and TRBJ1-3, with 8 bases fitting TRBD1. The CDR3 runs 14 residues. The germline CDR1 and CDR2 sequences are GTSNPN and SVGIG (reference sequence). The V segment lost 3 bases and the J segment 3 bases; nucleotides outside the gene matches: 4. In DNA, the CDR3 is TGTGCCTGGAGCCAGGACAGGGTTGGAAACACCATATATTTT. As protein: CAWSQDRVGNTIYF.

This clone was counted once. The rearrangement uses TRBV19 and TRBJ1-1; D perhaps matches TRBD1 (5 bases). Germline values: CDR1 LNHDA, CDR2 SQIVND (reference sequence). Trimming took off 1 base at V and 5 bases at J, with 11 bases between the two ends. CDR3 length equals 14 residues. CDR3 sequence (DNA): TGTGCCAGTAGTATAGGCGGGGGTAGTACTGAAGCTTTCTTT. This sequence encodes CASSIGGGSTEAFF.

V is TRBV28 and J is TRBJ2-3; no definite D call. CDR1 and CDR2 from the germline V gene are MDHEN and SYDVKM. V dropped 2 bases and J dropped 5 bases, with 14 bases sitting between them. The CDR3 totals 15 residues. The CDR3 sequence is CASSLGVGSRDTQYF. CDR3 bases: TGTGCCAGCAGTTTAGGGGTGGGGTCCAGAGATACGCAGTATTTT.

The sample holds a few counts of this clone. This chain connects TRBV24-1 to TRBJ2-2, with a weak D call TRBD1 (5 bases). Germline CDR1 KGHDR, CDR2 SFDVKD. The ends were cut back, 3 bases at V and 0 bases at J, with 10 bases in the middle. CDR3 length: 16 residues. CDR3 sequence reads: CATSDTFRANTGELFF. Written as DNA, the CDR3 is TGTGCCACCAGTGATACTTTCAGGGCGAACACCGGGGAGCTGTTTTTT.

This clone was observed a few times. V gene TRBV6-5 combines with J gene TRBJ2-1; the D gene is possibly TRBD1 (5 bases). The CDR3 contains 12 residues. Between the trimmed V and J ends, which lost 10 bases and 7 bases, there was a span of 14 bases. Germline-derived CDR1 and CDR2 are MNHEY and SVGAGI. The CDR3 DNA sequence: TGTGCCATCGGCCTCTCAGGGAATGAGCAGTTCTTC. As protein: CAIGLSGNEQFF.

J is TRBJ2-1 and V is TRBV6-5; TRBD2 matches at 7 bases. This CDR3 spans 15 amino acids. Germline-derived CDR1 and CDR2 are MNHEY and SVGAGI. V was pared by 8 bases and J by 2 bases, with 9 bases of the junction left unmatched. The CDR3 loop reads CASAGGGVTYNEQFF. The DNA for the CDR3 is TGTGCCAGCGCCGGTGGGGGGGTCACCTACAATGAGCAGTTCTTC.

This clone was seen a few times. V gene TRBV6-5 combines with J gene TRBJ2-1; D is perhaps TRBD2 (5 bases). Germline lookup yields CDR1 MNHEY and CDR2 SVGAGI. There are 14 residues in the CDR3. The V and J ends lost 2 bases and 4 bases respectively, with 9 bases between them. CDR3 region: CASSYDGVYNEQFF. DNA of the CDR3: TGTGCCAGCAGTTACGACGGGGTATACAATGAGCAGTTCTTC.

The rearrangement uses TRBV19 and TRBJ2-3; TRBD2 agrees at 7 bases. In germline, CDR1 is LNHDA, CDR2 SQIVND (reference sequence). Trimming took 5 bases from V and 4 from J; bases not matched to a gene: 9. The CDR3 spans 15 residues. CDR3: CASSLRGGVSDTQYF. DNA for the CDR3: TGTGCCAGTAGTCTCCGCGGGGGAGTGTCAGATACGCAGTATTTT.

The chain joins TRBV19 to TRBJ2-2; D is tentatively TRBD1 or TRBD2 (5 bases each). Trimming cost V 2 bases and J 6 bases, with 10 bases left between them. Germline-derived CDR1 and CDR2 are LNHDA and SQIVND (reference sequence). The CDR3 spans 14 residues. This CDR3 is CASSIWGTAGELFF. The DNA for the CDR3 is TGTGCCAGTAGTATATGGGGGACGGCCGGGGAGCTGTTTTTT.

The chain couples TRBV11-2 to TRBJ1-3; D is ambiguous. V lost 1 base and J lost 1, with 14 bases in between. The germline V gene encodes CDR1 SGHAT and CDR2 FQNNGV. This CDR3 has 17 residues. In DNA form, the CDR3 reads TGTGCCAGCAGCTTAGGGGCTAGGGAACTATCTGGAAACACCATATATTTT. It encodes CASSLGARELSGNTIYF.

The chain combines TRBV28 with TRBJ2-7, with 8 bases identical to TRBD1. The J segment lost 3 bases and the V segment lost 3 bases, leaving 16 bases of the junction unmatched. The CDR3 spans 18 residues. Germline CDR1 and CDR2: MDHEN and SYDVKM. The CDR3 DNA sequence: TGTGCCAGCAGTTTCCCTCTCCCCGACAGGGACAGGAGCTACGAGCAGTACTTC. Amino acids: CASSFPLPDRDRSYEQYF.